Listed below are T cell receptor beta chains from one sample, sequenced in a study of T cell changes during pregnancy in multiple sclerosis. The data were produced by immunoSEQ multiplex PCR, yet TCRdb's version contains in-frame clones alone and is incomplete. The sample comprises tens of thousands of clones, roughly 87% of which are singletons, and around 0.49% rests with the top ten. Sequenced here: CD4+ T cells from peripheral blood mononuclear cells, sampled in the first trimester of pregnancy. These receptors were collected from a female donor with multiple sclerosis, enrolled in a pregnancy study. Both conserved end residues are part of each CDR3. The order of the fields is clone size, D gene, J gene, V gene, CDR3 DNA, CDR3 protein. The D gene is left open where the match is weak. Not all rows give a size; the values are once, few, many and, for expanded clones, a class.

.,TRBD1,TRBJ1-3,TRBV5-1,TGCGCCAGCAGCGAGACAGGGTTCTCTGGAAACACCATATATTTT,CASSETGFSGNTIYF
.,.,TRBJ1-2,TRBV7-8,TGTGCCAGCAGCCCTAGGGAGGGGAACTATGGCTACACCTTC,CASSPREGNYGYTF
.,TRBD1,TRBJ1-1,TRBV19,TGTGCCAGTAGTATTTGGAGGGACAGGGGCACGAACACTGAAGCTTTCTTT,CASSIWRDRGTNTEAFF
.,TRBD2,TRBJ2-5,TRBV7-2,TGTGCCAGCAGCTTAAGAGCGGGGGGGCAAGAGACCCAGTACTTC,CASSLRAGGQETQYF
.,TRBD1,TRBJ2-3,TRBV11-3,TGTGCCAGCAGCATTGGGACAGCGGCTAGCACAGATACGCAGTATTTT,CASSIGTAASTDTQYF
.,TRBD1,TRBJ1-1,TRBV27,TGTGCCAGCAGCTTGGGACAGGGGTCCCCTCGGGGCACTGAAGCTTTCTTT,CASSLGQGSPRGTEAFF
.,TRBD2,TRBJ2-1,TRBV19,TGTGCCAGTAGTATGGGGGGAACTAGCGGAAACAATGAGCAGTTCTTC,CASSMGGTSGNNEQFF
.,TRBD2,TRBJ2-2,TRBV19,TGTGCCAGTAGTACTACTAGCGGGACCGGGGAGCTGTTTTTT,CASSTTSGTGELFF
.,.,TRBJ2-1,TRBV28,TGTGCCAGCAGTCAGCGTGATGAGCAGTTCTTC,CASSQRDEQFF
few,TRBD2,TRBJ2-3,TRBV7-7,TGTGCCAGCAGCATGGGACTAGCGGGAGGCGGAGATACGCAGTATTTT,CASSMGLAGGGDTQYF
.,.,TRBJ2-7,TRBV6-1,TGTGCCACCATACTAGGACTTGCGGCACCCTACGAGCAGTACTTC,CATILGLAAPYEQYF
.,TRBD1,TRBJ1-1,TRBV6-1,TGTGCCAGCAGTAACGATGGGACAGGGGGTACTGAAGCTTTCTTT,CASSNDGTGGTEAFF
.,.,TRBJ2-2,TRBV10-1,TGCGCCACCTCCACTGAAAACACCGGGGAGCTGTTTTTT,CATSTENTGELFF
.,TRBD1,TRBJ2-7,TRBV4-1,TGCGCCAGCAGCAAGGGGTCGGGACAGGGTGACGAGCAGTACTTC,CASSKGSGQGDEQYF
.,.,TRBJ2-5,TRBV5-1,TGCGCCAGCAGCTTGACCGGGGAGACCCAGTACTTC,CASSLTGETQYF
once,.,TRBJ1-2,TRBV6-4,TGTGCCAGCAGTGACTCGATCTGGGATGGAGGGAGAGGCTACACCTTC,CASSDSIWDGGRGYTF
.,.,TRBJ1-6,TRBV2,TGTGCCAGCAGTGAAGCGGGCCTTACTTATTCACCCCTCCACTTT,CASSEAGLTYSPLHF
.,TRBD1,TRBJ1-2,TRBV30,TGTGCCTGCCTCACAGGGGGTTATAGCTATGGCTACACCTTC,CACLTGGYSYGYTF
.,.,TRBJ2-3,TRBV5-8,TGTGCCAGCAGCTTGGTGGCAGGGCGGGATACGCAGTATTTT,CASSLVAGRDTQYF
.,.,TRBJ1-5,TRBV10-3,TGTGCCACCTGTGACTATAGCAATCAGCCCCAGCATTTT,CATCDYSNQPQHF
once,.,TRBJ1-1,TRBV29-1,TGCAGCGTTGATGGGGGCTGGGAGACTTTCTTT,CSVDGGWETFF
.,.,TRBJ1-3,TRBV11-2,TGTGCCAGCAGCTTAGATGGGACATCTGGAAACACCATATATTTT,CASSLDGTSGNTIYF
.,.,TRBJ1-1,TRBV18,TGTGCCAGCTCACCACGTTCTCCGGGAGATACTGAAGCTTTCTTT,CASSPRSPGDTEAFF
.,.,TRBJ1-3,TRBV7-2,TGTGCCAGCAGCTTAGAGTTGCTTAGAGGTAGCTCTGGAAACACCATATATTTT,CASSLELLRGSSGNTIYF
once,.,TRBJ2-3,TRBV9,TGTGCCAGCAGCGTAGCCCCTCAGGCTAGCGGCACAGATACGCAGTATTTT,CASSVAPQASGTDTQYF
.,.,TRBJ1-1,TRBV5-1,TGCGCCAGCAGCCTTCACCCGGACAGTCTACCGCGACAGAACACTGAAGCTTTCTTT,CASSLHPDSLPRQNTEAFF
.,.,TRBJ2-7,TRBV6-1,TGTGCCAGCAGTGAAATACGGGACTCCTACGAGCAGTACTTC,CASSEIRDSYEQYF
.,.,TRBJ1-2,TRBV9,TGTGCCAGCAGCGTAGTGGGGGCAGGAGTGGAGGGCTACACCTTC,CASSVVGAGVEGYTF
.,TRBD1,TRBJ2-1,TRBV5-1,TGCGCCAGCAGCTTGGGAGACAGGGGCGAGCAGTTCTTC,CASSLGDRGEQFF
few,.,TRBJ2-5,TRBV25-1,TGTGCCAGCAGTTTTGGGGGAGGAGAGACCCAGTACTTC,CASSFGGGETQYF
.,TRBD1,TRBJ2-3,TRBV19,TGTGCCAGTAGCCGACAGGGAGGCACAGATACGCAGTATTTT,CASSRQGGTDTQYF
once,TRBD1,TRBJ2-7,TRBV28,TGTGCCAGCCGGGGCAGGGGGCACGAGCAGTACTTC,CASRGRGHEQYF
.,TRBD1,TRBJ1-1,TRBV6-4,TGTGCCAGCAGTCCGGGACAGGGGAACACTGAAGCTTTCTTT,CASSPGQGNTEAFF
once,.,TRBJ1-2,TRBV5-8,TGTGCCAGCAGCTTAGACAGAGGCAGCTACTACACCTTC,CASSLDRGSYYTF
.,.,TRBJ2-7,TRBV21-1,TGTGCCAGCAGCAAAGAGGCGGGATACGCTCTGTACGAGCAGTACTTC,CASSKEAGYALYEQYF
.,TRBD2,TRBJ2-2,TRBV11-3,TGTGCCAGCAGCTTAGGGCTAGCGGCTGTCACCGGGGAGCTGTTTTTT,CASSLGLAAVTGELFF
.,TRBD1,TRBJ2-7,TRBV5-1,TGCGCCAGCAGCTCAACCGGGACAGGAAGGCGCGAGCAGTACTTC,CASSSTGTGRREQYF
.,TRBD1,TRBJ1-1,TRBV7-2,TGTGCCAGCAGCCCACGACAGGGCTGGACTGAAGCTTTCTTT,CASSPRQGWTEAFF
.,.,TRBJ2-5,TRBV9,TGTGCCAGCAGCGCGCTCCCCGTCGGGGGAGAGACCCAGTACTTC,CASSALPVGGETQYF
once,.,TRBJ1-5,TRBV5-1,TGCGCCAGCAGCTTGACCGGGGATAGCAATCAGCCCCAGCATTTT,CASSLTGDSNQPQHF
.,.,TRBJ1-1,TRBV11-2,TGTGCCAGCAGCCCCCAAGGGAGGATTGTTAACACTGAAGCTTTCTTT,CASSPQGRIVNTEAFF
few,TRBD1,TRBJ2-7,TRBV18,TGTGCCAGCCGAAGTAAAGGACAGGGGGATTACGAGCAGTACTTC,CASRSKGQGDYEQYF
few,TRBD2,TRBJ2-1,TRBV11-3,TGTGCCAGCAGCTTAGGAGCCAGCGGGGGTTCTAATGAGCAGTTCTTC,CASSLGASGGSNEQFF
.,.,TRBJ1-5,TRBV2,TGTGCCAGCAGTGAAGATGCCGGGAGCAATCAGCCCCAGCATTTT,CASSEDAGSNQPQHF
.,TRBD1,TRBJ1-6,TRBV5-1,TGCGCCAGCAGCTTGGAAACAGGGGGCAGGGGCTATAATTCACCCCTCCACTTT,CASSLETGGRGYNSPLHF
once,.,TRBJ1-1,TRBV5-1,TGCGCCAGCAGCCCAGGTTGGACTGAAGCTTTCTTT,CASSPGWTEAFF
.,TRBD2,TRBJ2-5,TRBV10-3,TGTGCCATCAGTGAAGTGGGACTAGCGGGTGGCCAAGAGACCCAGTACTTC,CAISEVGLAGGQETQYF
.,.,TRBJ1-1,TRBV7-3,TGTGCCAGCGGGGGAGGGGAAGCTTTCTTT,CASGGGEAFF
few,.,TRBJ1-3,TRBV6-5,TGTGCCAGCGCGAGAAGCTCTGGAAACACCATATATTTT,CASARSSGNTIYF
.,.,TRBJ1-3,TRBV4-2,TGTGCCAGCAGCCAAGAGGCAGGGGCACATGGAAACACCATATATTTT,CASSQEAGAHGNTIYF
.,.,TRBJ1-1,TRBV19,TGTGCCAGTAGTATGGACATAGAAGCTTTCTTT,CASSMDIEAFF